Detailed here is one T cell receptor beta chain. This clonotype was counted a few times. Its antigen has not been determined. Base qualities are not provided; no much larger clone lies one nucleotide away. According to the germline V gene (reference sequence), CDR1 reads PRHDT and CDR2 reads FYEKMQ. The CDR3 runs 15 amino acids, cysteine and phenylalanine included. Only the CDR3 part of the read is kept: 45 bases, read in frame from the first base. V lost 4 bases and J lost 1 base; the stretch between them is 14 bases long. Every donor in the study was a healthy Caucasian. Three pairs of female monozygotic twins, all aged 18 to 29 years, made up the twin cohort. The RNA used for TCR libraries was isolated from peripheral blood mononuclear cells. The library was built by means of 5' RACE. TCRdb shows the sequencer as Illumina HiSeq 2000. A universal primer binding site was added through template switching, and the final cDNA carried a unique molecular identifier so that TCR cDNA molecules could be counted accurately. First-strand cDNA for TCR alpha and beta chains was synthesized from specific primers in the conserved constant-segment region. To control for contamination, every cDNA library carried two barcodes: a SMART-Mk sample barcode plus Illumina barcodes. TruSeq adapter sequences, together with Illumina sample barcodes, were added in two successive PCR steps. The TCR alpha and beta cDNA libraries were sequenced on the Illumina HiSeq platform using custom primers. In the original analysis: Unique molecular identifiers were extracted from raw reads with MiGEC, and CDR3 positions were determined with MiXCR. For each individual, recombination models were inferred using an EM algorithm with the repgenHMM and IGoR tools. Shared clonotype analysis was performed with the tcR package in R, normalizing sharing by the product of cloneset sizes. To study raw recombination without the effects of thymic and clonal selection, out-of-frame nonproductive sequences were analyzed. The raw public reads went through TCRdb reprocessing: fastp at Q25, MiXCR clone calling, in-frame beta chains kept. Each record represents a unique CDR3 protein, reported with the most common genes and DNA among its rows. The V and J calls shown here were made by TCRdb, not taken from the authors' results. This sample holds about 790,000 distinct CDR3 sequences; about 20% were observed only once. The ten largest clones capture about an eighth of the sample.

The record originates from a study of identical twins (dated by TCRdb to the mid-2010s). Some background on the complete study: The study deep-sequenced TCR alpha and beta repertoires from monozygotic twins, unrelated adults of various ages and cord blood to test whether fetal clonotypes persist. Replicate twin experiments were performed at different times using different library preparation protocols to rule out contamination. General findings and caveats noted by the study authors: Invariant T cells such as MAIT and iNKT could partly confound zero-insertion analyses, though diverse VJ usage argued against this for most clonotypes. Conclusions relied on cross-sectional statistical analysis, since the same donors could not be followed over many years. Abundant cord blood beta clonotypes had fewer insertions, young adult naive repertoires showed a similar but weaker trend, and memory repertoires showed no such trend. Out-of-frame TCR alpha sequences shared between twins showed an excess of low generation-probability sequences compared with coincidental sharing between unrelated individuals. A weaker excess of twin sharing was found in beta out-of-frame sequences because the signal-to-noise ratio was lowered by fewer shared sequences. Out-of-frame TCR alpha sharing in monozygotic twins was systematically underestimated by recombination models, whereas sharing between unrelated individuals was in agreement with the recombination models.

This sample was also put to use in a study of T cells expressing NK-cell markers. Per the second study: In sorted CD3+CD56+NKG2C+, CD3+CD56+NKG2C- and CD3+CD56-NKG2C+ T-cell subsets from eight donors, TCR beta-chain repertoires were profiled. Most of the eight sequenced donors were HCMV-seropositive and one was HCMV-seronegative. To restrict sorting to alphabetaTCR-expressing T cells, an anti-gammadeltaTCR antibody was added in several experiments. In several donors, the dominant CD3+CD56+NKG2C+ clonotypes ranked among the top 10 CD8+ clonotypes, making up 1.0-7.0% of CD8+ T cells. Those dominant clonotypes were again the most abundant among CD3+CD56-NKG2C+ cells in a few donors, at about 28.3-60.1%. Whether the expanded NKG2C-expressing T cell clones were specific for HCMV antigens was left unclear. The eight sequenced donors were randomly selected healthy volunteers, three men and five women. To determine HCMV serostatus, a commercial ELISA kit was used to detect HCMV-specific IgG in serum. For several donors, bulk peripheral blood T-cell repertoires were additionally sequenced from unsorted PBMC. MIGEC handled demultiplexing of the reads and grouping by UMI, while MiTCR was used to assemble and quantify clonotypes. To exclude erroneous sequences, only TCR cDNA sequences supported by at least two reads were retained. The tcR package was used for downstream repertoire analysis, with clonotypes matched between fractions based on CDR3 nucleotide sequence plus V segment. VDJmatch was used to annotate antigen specificity against VDJdb, with one amino acid substitution in CDR3 permitted.

The material sequenced was PBMCs. The chain was built from TRBV13 and TRBJ2-7, with TRBD1 perhaps the D gene, on 5 matching bases. The clonotype was recovered from a woman younger than 30 in good health. The nucleotide sequence reads as follows: TGTGCCAGCAGCTCCGGTGGGGCGCCATCCTACGAGCAGTACTTC. Its amino acids are CASSSGGAPSYEQYF.